Described below is a single T cell receptor beta chain sequence and its context. Other nucleotide sequences in the sample specify the same CDR3. Produced via immunoSEQ multiplex PCR; TCRdb's table is partial and in-frame only. In the table there are over 350,000 clones, around 89% of which are singletons. The ends lost 6 bases at V and 0 bases at J; junction bases unmatched: 3. The CDR3 runs to 15 residues. Germline CDR1 SNHLY, CDR2 FYNNEI. The data originate from a study of blood T cell repertoires in COVID-19. Sequencing was done on a sample of peripheral blood. J is TRBJ2-3 and V is TRBV2; TRBD2 agrees at 10 bases. The receptor was derived from a woman between 25 and 40 years old with acute or convalescent COVID-19. The CDR3, as DNA: TGTGCCAGCAGCGGACTAGCGGTTAGCACAGATACGCAGTATTTT. Translation gives CASSGLAVSTDTQYF.